These T cell receptor beta chains were read from a single sample in a study of somatic mutations in cytotoxic T cells in rheumatoid arthritis. Sequencing used immunoSEQ multiplex PCR; TCRdb keeps in-frame clones, though not all of them. Among some 38,000 clones listed, approximately 80% were seen once. Sequenced material: CD8+ T cells sorted from blood. The receptors derive from a man in his forties or fifties in good health. The CDR3 runs from the conserved cysteine through the conserved F or W. D genes are given only for firm matches. Clone size is stated in some rows and not others, as once, few, many or a class when expanded.

clone size	V gene	D gene	J gene	CDR3 protein	CDR3 DNA
-	TRBV7-6	TRBD1	TRBJ1-2	CASSSDRGEYGYTF	TGTGCCAGCAGCTCTGACAGGGGAGAGTATGGCTACACCTTC
-	TRBV28	-	TRBJ1-1	CASSRGGFGGGTEAFF	TGTGCCAGCAGTCGAGGAGGCTTTGGAGGGGGCACTGAAGCTTTCTTT
once	TRBV27	TRBD1	TRBJ1-1	CASSRTPDRVEAFF	TGTGCCAGCAGTCGAACCCCCGACAGGGTGGAAGCTTTCTTT
-	TRBV11-2	-	TRBJ1-2	CASSLRPQGREYGYTF	TGTGCCAGCAGCTTACGCCCACAAGGGCGGGAGTATGGCTACACCTTC
-	TRBV6-5	-	TRBJ2-7	CASSEGVVFEQYF	TGTGCCAGCTCGGAGGGGGTAGTCTTCGAGCAGTACTTC
-	TRBV7-9	-	TRBJ1-3	CASSLSQGTSGNTIYF	TGTGCCAGCAGCTTAAGTCAGGGTACCTCTGGAAACACCATATATTTT
-	TRBV2	-	TRBJ2-6	CASIYFSGANVLTF	TGTGCCAGCATATACTTCTCTGGGGCCAACGTCCTGACTTTC
-	TRBV9	TRBD2	TRBJ2-7	CASSTTSGSYEQYF	TGTGCCAGCAGCACCACTAGCGGGAGCTACGAGCAGTACTTC
-	TRBV7-9	-	TRBJ2-1	CASSATGWGVNEQFF	TGTGCCAGCAGTGCCACAGGGTGGGGAGTCAATGAGCAGTTCTTC
-	TRBV19	-	TRBJ1-1	CASSFGVGTEAFF	TGTGCCAGTAGTTTTGGAGTGGGAACTGAAGCTTTCTTT
-	TRBV28	-	TRBJ1-5	CASRLGVLLSNQPQHF	TGTGCCAGCAGATTAGGGGTCCTCCTTTCCAATCAGCCCCAGCATTTT
-	TRBV5-1	-	TRBJ1-6	CASSFVQGRVDPLHF	TGCGCCAGCAGCTTTGTCCAGGGCCGGGTCGATCCCCTCCACTTT
-	TRBV7-9	TRBD1	TRBJ1-2	CASSQPPGQVGELYGYTF	TGTGCCAGCAGCCAACCCCCGGGACAGGTCGGCGAGCTCTATGGCTACACCTTC
-	TRBV28	-	TRBJ2-6	CASGLGANVLTF	TGTGCCAGCGGGCTTGGGGCCAACGTCCTGACTTTC
-	TRBV9	TRBD2	TRBJ2-3	CASSSGAGVADTQYF	TGTGCCAGCAGTTCAGGAGCGGGAGTAGCAGATACGCAGTATTTT
-	TRBV11-2	-	TRBJ1-2	CASSFIQDFVYGYTF	TGTGCCAGCAGCTTCATACAGGACTTCGTCTATGGCTACACCTTC
-	TRBV18	-	TRBJ2-1	CASSPSPRADEQFF	TGTGCCAGCTCACCCTCGCCCCGCGCCGATGAGCAGTTCTTC
-	TRBV7-2	-	TRBJ2-7	CASSLNVGSSYEQYF	TGTGCCAGCAGCTTAAATGTGGGCAGCTCCTACGAGCAGTACTTC
few	TRBV19	-	TRBJ2-7	CASSFGTATYEQYF	TGTGCCAGTAGTTTCGGGACGGCCACCTACGAGCAGTACTTC
-	TRBV28	-	TRBJ1-5	CASSTNQPQHF	TGTGCCAGCAGTACGAATCAGCCCCAGCATTTT
few	TRBV6-5	-	TRBJ1-1	CASTRASEAFF	TGTGCCAGCACGCGGGCCTCTGAAGCTTTCTTT
once	TRBV29-1	-	TRBJ2-2	CSVLTGNTGELFF	TGCAGCGTTCTGACAGGGAACACCGGGGAGCTGTTTTTT
once	TRBV7-9	TRBD2	TRBJ2-7	CASRPGLAEEQYF	TGTGCCAGCAGGCCGGGACTAGCGGAAGAGCAGTACTTC
-	TRBV6-1	TRBD1	TRBJ2-7	CASSPWDSTYEQYF	TGTGCCAGCAGTCCCTGGGACAGTACCTACGAGCAGTACTTC
-	TRBV19	TRBD1	TRBJ1-1	CASSPPVSGQGYWETEAFF	TGTGCCAGTAGTCCCCCTGTTTCGGGACAGGGGTATTGGGAGACTGAAGCTTTCTTT
-	TRBV9	-	TRBJ1-1	CASSTLGGPEAFF	TGTGCCAGCAGCACCCTGGGGGGGCCTGAAGCTTTCTTT
once	TRBV9	-	TRBJ2-7	CASSVEGWGHEQYF	TGTGCCAGCAGCGTAGAAGGCTGGGGCCACGAGCAGTACTTC
-	TRBV6-4	-	TRBJ1-1	CASSPGTNTEAFF	TGTGCCAGCAGCCCGGGGACGAACACTGAAGCTTTCTTT
once	TRBV27	-	TRBJ2-7	CASSLYPDSYEQYF	TGTGCCAGCAGTTTATACCCGGACAGCTACGAGCAGTACTTC
once	TRBV4-2	-	TRBJ2-3	CASSQEVRGTDTQYF	TGTGCCAGCAGCCAAGAGGTCAGGGGCACAGATACGCAGTATTTT
-	TRBV7-7	-	TRBJ2-3	CASSSVAASTDTQYF	TGTGCTAGCAGCTCCGTCGCAGCTAGCACAGATACGCAGTATTTT
once	TRBV6-4	TRBD2	TRBJ2-2	CASSLAGTGELFF	TGTGCCAGCAGTTTAGCGGGCACCGGGGAGCTGTTTTTT
-	TRBV4-1	-	TRBJ1-4	CASSQGPLHEKLFF	TGCGCCAGCAGCCAAGGCCCTCTACATGAAAAACTGTTTTTT
-	TRBV7-9	TRBD2	TRBJ2-7	CASSYPGLAAEQYF	TGTGCCAGCAGCTACCCGGGACTAGCTGCCGAGCAGTACTTC
-	TRBV19	-	TRBJ2-3	CASTPRGYTDTQYF	TGTGCCAGTACTCCTAGAGGGTACACAGATACGCAGTATTTT
once	TRBV19	TRBD1	TRBJ1-1	CASSIGRGPTEAFF	TGTGCCAGTAGTATAGGAAGGGGGCCCACTGAAGCTTTCTTT
-	TRBV5-1	TRBD1	TRBJ2-7	CASSPVGTGQDEQYF	TGCGCCAGCAGCCCGGTGGGGACAGGGCAGGACGAGCAGTACTTC
-	TRBV7-2	-	TRBJ2-2	CASSFRVISTGELFF	TGTGCCAGCAGCTTCAGGGTCATATCCACCGGGGAGCTGTTTTTT
-	TRBV6-1	-	TRBJ2-5	CASSEGPGRQETQYF	TGTGCCAGCAGTGAAGGTCCAGGCAGGCAAGAGACCCAGTACTTC
-	TRBV5-8	-	TRBJ2-1	CASSFVELSSYNEQFF	TGTGCCAGCAGCTTTGTGGAACTGAGCTCCTACAATGAGCAGTTCTTC
-	TRBV4-3	TRBD2	TRBJ2-1	CASSQDPGTSGSHEQFF	TGCGCCAGCAGCCAAGATCCCGGGACTAGCGGGAGTCATGAGCAGTTCTTC
-	TRBV4-1	TRBD2	TRBJ2-5	CASSQESASGRVGQYF	TGCGCCAGCAGCCAAGAATCCGCTAGCGGGAGAGTGGGCCAGTACTTC
-	TRBV15	-	TRBJ1-3	CATSRGRSSGNTIYF	TGTGCCACCAGCAGAGGACGGAGCTCTGGAAACACCATATATTTT
-	TRBV28	-	TRBJ2-2	CASSLPTGELFF	TGTGCCAGCAGTTTGCCTACCGGGGAGCTGTTTTTT
-	TRBV7-9	-	TRBJ2-1	CASSPRDTPRRDEQFF	TGTGCCAGCAGCCCCCGGGACACCCCCCGGAGGGATGAGCAGTTCTTC
-	TRBV28	-	TRBJ2-1	CASRQGRSYNEQFF	TGTGCCAGCCGGCAGGGCAGATCCTACAATGAGCAGTTCTTC
-	TRBV4-3	TRBD1	TRBJ1-6	CASSQEGNRGSYNSPLHF	TGCGCCAGCAGCCAAGAAGGAAACAGGGGCTCCTATAATTCACCCCTCCACTTT
-	TRBV18	-	TRBJ1-4	CASSPWRRVDEKLFF	TGTGCCAGCTCACCATGGAGGCGGGTGGATGAAAAACTGTTTTTT
-	TRBV5-1	-	TRBJ1-1	CASSLTPNTEAFF	TGCGCCAGCAGCTTAACTCCGAACACTGAAGCTTTCTTT
-	TRBV27	-	TRBJ1-5	CASSFSGSNQPQHF	TGTGCCAGCAGTTTCTCGGGCAGCAATCAGCCCCAGCATTTT
-	TRBV4-2	TRBD2	TRBJ2-1	CASSQATSGNFNEQFF	TGTGCCAGCAGCCAAGCGACTAGCGGGAATTTTAATGAGCAGTTCTTC
once	TRBV15	TRBD1	TRBJ2-1	CATSPGTGAGEQFF	TGTGCCACATCCCCCGGGACAGGGGCAGGTGAGCAGTTCTTC
-	TRBV2	-	TRBJ2-7	CASKGEGAVYYEQYF	TGTGCCAGCAAGGGGGAGGGGGCAGTATACTACGAGCAGTACTTC
-	TRBV28	-	TRBJ1-1	CASSSSLAAFF	TGTGCCAGCAGTTCGAGCCTCGCAGCTTTCTTT
-	TRBV2	-	TRBJ1-1	CARQSSNTEAFF	TGTGCCAGACAGAGCTCGAACACTGAAGCTTTCTTT
-	TRBV13	-	TRBJ2-7	CASSPRQGGVSYEQYF	TGTGCCAGCAGCCCACGACAGGGAGGCGTCTCCTACGAGCAGTACTTC
once	TRBV18	TRBD2	TRBJ2-1	CASSPPSSGRGNEQFF	TGTGCCAGCTCACCGCCCTCGAGCGGGAGAGGCAATGAGCAGTTCTTC
-	TRBV2	-	TRBJ1-4	CASRVDGLNEKLFF	TGTGCCAGCAGAGTGGACGGGTTAAATGAAAAACTGTTTTTT
-	TRBV11-2	-	TRBJ2-5	CASSPGDGRMETQYF	TGTGCCAGCAGCCCGGGGGACGGGCGCATGGAGACCCAGTACTTC
-	TRBV6-1	-	TRBJ2-1	CASSDENRQGKSGEQFF	TGTGCCAGCAGTGATGAGAACAGGCAGGGAAAGTCTGGTGAGCAGTTCTTC